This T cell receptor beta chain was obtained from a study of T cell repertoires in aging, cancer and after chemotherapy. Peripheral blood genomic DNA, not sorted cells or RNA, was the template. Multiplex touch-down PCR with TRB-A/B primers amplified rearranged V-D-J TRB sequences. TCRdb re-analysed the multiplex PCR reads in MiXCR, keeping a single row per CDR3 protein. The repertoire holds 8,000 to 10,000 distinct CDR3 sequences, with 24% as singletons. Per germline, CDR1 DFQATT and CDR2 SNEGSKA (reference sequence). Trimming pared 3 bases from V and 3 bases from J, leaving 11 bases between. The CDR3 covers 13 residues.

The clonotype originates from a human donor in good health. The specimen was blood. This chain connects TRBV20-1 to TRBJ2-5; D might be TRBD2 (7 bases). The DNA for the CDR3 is TGCAGTGCTAGGAGGGGGGGCGAAGAGACCCAGTACTTC. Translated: CSARRGGEETQYF.